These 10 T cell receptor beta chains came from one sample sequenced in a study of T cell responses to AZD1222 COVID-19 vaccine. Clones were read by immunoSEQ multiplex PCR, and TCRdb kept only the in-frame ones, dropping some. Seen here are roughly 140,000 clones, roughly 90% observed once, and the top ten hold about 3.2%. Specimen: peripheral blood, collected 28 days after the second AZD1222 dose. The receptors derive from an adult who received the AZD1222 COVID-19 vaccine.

CDR3 sequence (DNA): TGTGCCAGCAGCCAAGAGGAGGACAGGGGGATCTATGGCTACACCTTC. Translation gives CASSQEEDRGIYGYTF. The V and J genes are TRBV4-2 and TRBJ1-2; 10 bases align to TRBD1. The germline CDR1 and CDR2 sequences are LGHNA and YNFKEQ. There are 16 residues in the CDR3. V trimming: 0 bases; J trimming: 4 bases; junction bases outside the gene matches: 5.

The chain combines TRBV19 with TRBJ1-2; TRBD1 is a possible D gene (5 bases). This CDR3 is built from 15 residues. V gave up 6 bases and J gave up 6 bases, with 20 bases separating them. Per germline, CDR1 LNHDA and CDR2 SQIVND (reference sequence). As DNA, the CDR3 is TGTGCCAGTAGCCCCAAGGGGACCCTTTTAGATGGCTACACCTTC. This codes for CASSPKGTLLDGYTF.

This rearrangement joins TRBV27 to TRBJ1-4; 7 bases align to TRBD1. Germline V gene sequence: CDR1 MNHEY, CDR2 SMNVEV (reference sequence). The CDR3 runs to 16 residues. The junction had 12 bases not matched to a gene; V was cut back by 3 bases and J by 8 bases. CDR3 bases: TGTGCCAGCAGTTTGGCCCCCAGGGGGGGGCAGGAAAAACTGTTTTTT. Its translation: CASSLAPRGGQEKLFF.

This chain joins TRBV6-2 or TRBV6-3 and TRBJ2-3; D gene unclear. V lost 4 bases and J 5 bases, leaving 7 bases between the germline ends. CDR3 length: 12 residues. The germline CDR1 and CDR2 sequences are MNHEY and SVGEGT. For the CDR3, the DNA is TGTGCCAGCAGTTTTACGGAAGATACGCAGTATTTT. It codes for CASSFTEDTQYF.

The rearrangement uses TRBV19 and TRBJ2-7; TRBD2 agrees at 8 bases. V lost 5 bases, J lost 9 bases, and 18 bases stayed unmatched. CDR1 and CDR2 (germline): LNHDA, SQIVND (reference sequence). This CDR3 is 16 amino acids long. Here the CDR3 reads CASSARTGTRSRRQYF. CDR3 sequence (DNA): TGTGCCAGTAGTGCCCGAACCGGGACTAGATCCCGCAGGCAGTACTTC.

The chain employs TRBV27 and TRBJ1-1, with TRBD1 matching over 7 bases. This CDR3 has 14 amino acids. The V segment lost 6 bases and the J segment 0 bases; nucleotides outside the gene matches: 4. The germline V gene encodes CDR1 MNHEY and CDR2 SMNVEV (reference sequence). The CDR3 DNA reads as TGTGCCAGCAGATCAGGGGGGATGAACACTGAAGCTTTCTTT. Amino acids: CASRSGGMNTEAFF.

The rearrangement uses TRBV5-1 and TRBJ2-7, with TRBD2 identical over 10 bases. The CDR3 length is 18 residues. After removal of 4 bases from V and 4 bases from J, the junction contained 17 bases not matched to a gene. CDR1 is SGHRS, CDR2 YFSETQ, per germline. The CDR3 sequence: CASSEDRVPPGLAYEQYF. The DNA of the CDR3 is TGCGCCAGCAGCGAGGACAGGGTTCCTCCGGGACTAGCGTACGAGCAGTACTTC.

The CDR3 nucleotides are TGTGCCAGCAGCTTGGGGGCCCGGGACAACCAAGAGACCCAGTACTTC. Its protein is CASSLGARDNQETQYF. The rearrangement joins TRBV5-5 to TRBJ2-5; tentatively, D is TRBD1 (6 bases). Germline V gene data show CDR1 as SGHKS and CDR2 as YYEKEE (reference sequence). The CDR3 totals 16 residues. Deletions cut 0 bases from V and 0 bases from J, with 12 bases between.

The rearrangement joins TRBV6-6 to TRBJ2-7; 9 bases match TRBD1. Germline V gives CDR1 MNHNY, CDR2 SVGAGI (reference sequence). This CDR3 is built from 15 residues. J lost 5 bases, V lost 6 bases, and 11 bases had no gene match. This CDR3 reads CASRHNRDRDHEQYF. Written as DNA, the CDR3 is TGTGCCAGCAGACATAATCGGGACAGGGACCACGAGCAGTACTTC.

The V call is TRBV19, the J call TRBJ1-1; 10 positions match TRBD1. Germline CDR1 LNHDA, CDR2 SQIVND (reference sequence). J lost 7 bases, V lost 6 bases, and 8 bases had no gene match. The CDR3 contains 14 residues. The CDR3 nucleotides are TGTGCCAGTAGCCCCATCCGGACAGGGGGTGAAGCTTTCTTT. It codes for CASSPIRTGGEAFF.